The 3 T cell receptor beta chains presented below share a single source sample, sequenced in a study of radiotherapy plus CTLA-4 blockade in lung cancer. Only in-frame clones appear in the TCRdb table, and some are missing; sequencing was by immunoSEQ multiplex PCR. The sample includes 90,000 to 150,000 clones, 65% to 85% of them seen just once. This specimen consisted of peripheral blood, obtained from a patient treated with radiotherapy plus ipilimumab. All receptors come from a human donor with non-small cell lung cancer who had a partial response to radiotherapy plus ipilimumab.

The chain couples TRBV29-1 to TRBJ2-3, with D maybe TRBD2 (6 bases). The CDR3 length is 12 residues. V was pared by 5 bases and J by 3 bases, with 9 bases between. The V gene's germline CDR1 is SQVTM and CDR2 ANQGSEA. The DNA of the CDR3 is TGCAGCGTTATCCGGGGGACAGATACGCAGTATTTT. Translation: CSVIRGTDTQYF.

This chain's CDR3 is CASSSLQGSTGELFF. CDR3 coding DNA: TGCGCCAGCAGCTCGCTACAGGGCAGCACCGGGGAGCTGTTTTTT. The V call is TRBV5-1, the J call TRBJ2-2, with D possibly TRBD1 on 6 matching bases. Germline assignment: CDR1 SGHRS and CDR2 YFSETQ. The CDR3 length is 15 residues. V gave up 3 bases and J gave up 4 bases, with 13 bases separating them.

This clone was counted between two and nine times. The J gene is TRBJ1-5, the V gene TRBV27; TRBD1 is a possible D gene (6 bases). In germline, CDR1 is MNHEY, CDR2 SMNVEV (reference sequence). With 6 bases removed from V and 0 bases from J, the gap between germline ends came to 15 bases. The CDR3 loop spans 16 amino acids. This CDR3 is CASSLPGQDSNQPQHF. Written as DNA, the CDR3 is TGTGCCAGCAGCCTTCCGGGACAAGATAGCAATCAGCCCCAGCATTTT.